This T cell receptor (beta chain) was captured by sequencing in a study of T-cell reconstitution after alpha-beta-depleted transplantation in children. Unique molecular identifiers were incorporated when the TCRbeta library was constructed. A single record per CDR3 protein comes from TCRdb applying MiXCR to the PCR reads. The sample holds about half a million distinct CDR3 sequences, roughly an eighth seen once. This CDR3 has 15 amino acids. The germline V gene has CDR1 LNHNV and CDR2 YYDKDF (reference sequence). V dropped 5 bases and J dropped 5; count of bases not matched to a gene: 10. This clonotype has more than one count but fewer than ten.

This chain joins TRBV15 and TRBJ2-5; 8 positions match TRBD2. Here the sequenced sample was PBMCs from the stem cell graft donor, taken from the stem cell graft. The TCR comes from a human donor who donated a stem cell graft to a child with combined immunodeficiency. The CDR3: CATSVSGTSGETQYF. The CDR3 DNA reads TGTGCCACCAGCGTTAGCGGGACAAGTGGCGAGACCCAGTACTTC. The complete variable domain, with remaining parts taken from reference TRBV15 and TRBJ2-5, reads DAMVIQNPRYQVTQFGKPVTLSCSQTLNHNVMYWYQQKSSQAPKLLFHYYDKDFNNEADTPDNFQSRRPNTSFCFLDIRSPGLGDTAMYLCATSVSGTSGETQYFGPGTRLLVL.